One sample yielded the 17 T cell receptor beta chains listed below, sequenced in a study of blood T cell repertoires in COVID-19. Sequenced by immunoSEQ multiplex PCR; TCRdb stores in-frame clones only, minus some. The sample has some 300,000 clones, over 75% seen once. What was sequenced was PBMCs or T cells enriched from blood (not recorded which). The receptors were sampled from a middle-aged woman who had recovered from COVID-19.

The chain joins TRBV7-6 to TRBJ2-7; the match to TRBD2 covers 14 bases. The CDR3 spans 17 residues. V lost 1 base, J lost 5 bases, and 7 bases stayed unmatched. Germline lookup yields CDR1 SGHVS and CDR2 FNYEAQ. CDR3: CASSLVTSGGAENEQYF. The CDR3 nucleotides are TGTGCCAGCAGCTTAGTGACTAGCGGGGGGGCCGAAAACGAGCAGTACTTC.

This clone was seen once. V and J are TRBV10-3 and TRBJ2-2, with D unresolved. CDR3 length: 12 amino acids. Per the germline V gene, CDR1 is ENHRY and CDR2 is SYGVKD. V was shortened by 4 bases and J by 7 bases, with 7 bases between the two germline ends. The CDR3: CAISGGHGELFF. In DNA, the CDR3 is TGTGCCATCAGTGGTGGGCACGGGGAGCTGTTTTTT.

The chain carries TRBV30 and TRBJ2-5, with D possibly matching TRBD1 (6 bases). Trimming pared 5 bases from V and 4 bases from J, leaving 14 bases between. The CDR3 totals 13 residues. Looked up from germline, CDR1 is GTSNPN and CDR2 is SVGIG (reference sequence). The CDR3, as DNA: TGTGCCTGGGAAGCCACAGGGTCAGAGACCCAGTACTTC. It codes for CAWEATGSETQYF.

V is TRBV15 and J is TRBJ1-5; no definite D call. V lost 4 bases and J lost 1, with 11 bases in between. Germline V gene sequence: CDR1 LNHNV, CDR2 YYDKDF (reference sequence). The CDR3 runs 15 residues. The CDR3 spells CATSIFRWSNQPQHF. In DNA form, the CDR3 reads TGTGCCACCAGCATCTTCAGATGGAGCAATCAGCCCCAGCATTTT. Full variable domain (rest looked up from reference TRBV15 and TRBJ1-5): DAMVIQNPRYQVTQFGKPVTLSCSQTLNHNVMYWYQQKSSQAPKLLFHYYDKDFNNEADTPDNFQSRRPNTSFCFLDIRSPGLGDTAMYLCATSIFRWSNQPQHFGDGTRLSIL.

The CDR3: CASSSPGQGGYEQYF. The CDR3, as DNA: TGTGCCAGCAGCTCTCCGGGACAGGGGGGCTACGAGCAGTACTTC. The genes are TRBV5-4 and TRBJ2-7; TRBD1 matches at 11 bases. J gave up 3 bases and V 3 bases, and 5 bases lay outside the gene matches. This CDR3 region has 15 residues. The germline V gene encodes CDR1 SGHNT and CDR2 YYREEE (reference sequence).

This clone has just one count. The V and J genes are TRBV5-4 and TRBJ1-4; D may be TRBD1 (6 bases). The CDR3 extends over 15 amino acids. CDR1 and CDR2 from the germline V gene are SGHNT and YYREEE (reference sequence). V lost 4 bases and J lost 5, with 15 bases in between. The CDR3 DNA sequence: TGTGCCAGCAGCCCGGGGGGGGCGACGAATGAAAAACTGTTTTTT. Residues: CASSPGGATNEKLFF.

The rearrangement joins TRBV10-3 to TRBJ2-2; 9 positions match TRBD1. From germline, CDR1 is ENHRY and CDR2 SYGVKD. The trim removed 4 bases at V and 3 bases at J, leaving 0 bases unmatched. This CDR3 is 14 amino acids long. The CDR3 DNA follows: TGTGCCATCAGTGGACAGGGGGACACCGGGGAGCTGTTTTTT. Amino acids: CAISGQGDTGELFF.

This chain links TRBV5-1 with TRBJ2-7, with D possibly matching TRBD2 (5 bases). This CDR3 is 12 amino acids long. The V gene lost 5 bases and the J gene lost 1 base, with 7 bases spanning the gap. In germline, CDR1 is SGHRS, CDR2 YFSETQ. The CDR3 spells CASSGGSYEQYF. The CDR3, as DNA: TGCGCCAGCAGTGGAGGATCCTACGAGCAGTACTTC.

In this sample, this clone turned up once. The CDR3 nucleotides are TGTGCCAGCAGCCCCCCCGGGGGGTACACCGGGGAGCTGTTTTTT. This gives the protein CASSPPGGYTGELFF. The J gene is TRBJ2-2, the V gene TRBV7-3, with TRBD2 matching 7 bases. The CDR3 runs to 15 residues. V was pared by 5 bases and J by 3 bases, with 6 bases of the junction left unmatched. CDR1 is SGHTA and CDR2 is FQGTGA in the germline V gene.

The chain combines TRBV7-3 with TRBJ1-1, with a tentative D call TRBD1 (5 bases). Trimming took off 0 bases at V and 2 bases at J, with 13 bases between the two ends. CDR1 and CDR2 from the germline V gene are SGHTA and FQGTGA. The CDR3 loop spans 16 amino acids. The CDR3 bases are TGTGCCAGCAGCTTAACCGACAGAGGAATTAACACTGAAGCTTTCTTT. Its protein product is CASSLTDRGINTEAFF. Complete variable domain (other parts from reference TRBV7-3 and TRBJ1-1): GAGVSQTPSNKVTEKGKYVELRCDPISGHTALYWYRQSLGQGPEFLIYFQGTGAADDSGLPNDRFFAVRPEGSVSTLKIQRTERGDSAVYLCASSLTDRGINTEAFFGQGTRLTVV.

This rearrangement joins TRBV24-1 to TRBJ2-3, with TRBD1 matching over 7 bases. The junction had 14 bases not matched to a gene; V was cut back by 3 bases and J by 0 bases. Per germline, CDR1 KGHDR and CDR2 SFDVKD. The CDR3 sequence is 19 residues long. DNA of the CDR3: TGTGCCACCAGTGATCCCGAGGGACAGCGGTTATCTAGCACAGATACGCAGTATTTT. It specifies CATSDPEGQRLSSTDTQYF.

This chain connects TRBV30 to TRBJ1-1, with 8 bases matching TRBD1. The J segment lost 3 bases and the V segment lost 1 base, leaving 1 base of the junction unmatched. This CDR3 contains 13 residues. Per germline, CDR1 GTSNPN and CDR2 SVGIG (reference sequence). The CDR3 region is CAWSATGDTEAFF. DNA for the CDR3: TGTGCCTGGAGTGCGACAGGGGACACTGAAGCTTTCTTT.

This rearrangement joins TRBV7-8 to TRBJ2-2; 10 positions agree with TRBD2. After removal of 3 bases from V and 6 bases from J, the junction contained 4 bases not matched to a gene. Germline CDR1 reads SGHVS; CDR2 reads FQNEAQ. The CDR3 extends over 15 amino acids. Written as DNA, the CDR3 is TGTGCCAGCAGCTTCCTAGCGGGGGCGGCCGGGGAGCTGTTTTTT. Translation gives CASSFLAGAAGELFF. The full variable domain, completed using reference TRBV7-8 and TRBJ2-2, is GAGVSQSPRYKVAKRGQDVALRCDPISGHVSLFWYQQALGQGPEFLTYFQNEAQLDKSGLPSDRFFAERPEGSVSTLKIQRTQQEDSAVYLCASSFLAGAAGELFFGEGSRLTVL.

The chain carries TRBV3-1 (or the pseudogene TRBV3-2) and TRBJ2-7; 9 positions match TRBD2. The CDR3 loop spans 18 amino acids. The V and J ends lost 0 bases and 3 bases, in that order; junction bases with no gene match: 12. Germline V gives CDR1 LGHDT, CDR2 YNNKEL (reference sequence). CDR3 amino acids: CASSQDFGLGTSSYEQYF. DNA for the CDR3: TGTGCCAGCAGCCAAGATTTCGGGTTAGGGACTAGCAGCTACGAGCAGTACTTC.

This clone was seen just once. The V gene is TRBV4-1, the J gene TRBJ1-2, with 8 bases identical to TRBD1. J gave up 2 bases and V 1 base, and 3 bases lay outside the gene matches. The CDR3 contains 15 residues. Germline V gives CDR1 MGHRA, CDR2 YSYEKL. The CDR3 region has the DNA TGCGCCAGCAGCCAAGGACAGGGGCCAAACTATGGCTACACCTTC. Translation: CASSQGQGPNYGYTF.

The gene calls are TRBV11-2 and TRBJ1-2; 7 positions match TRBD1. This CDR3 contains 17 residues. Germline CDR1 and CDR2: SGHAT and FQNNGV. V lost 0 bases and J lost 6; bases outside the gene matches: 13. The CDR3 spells CASSLDLMTGSDNGYTF. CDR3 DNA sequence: TGTGCCAGCAGCTTAGATCTTATGACAGGGTCTGATAATGGCTACACCTTC.

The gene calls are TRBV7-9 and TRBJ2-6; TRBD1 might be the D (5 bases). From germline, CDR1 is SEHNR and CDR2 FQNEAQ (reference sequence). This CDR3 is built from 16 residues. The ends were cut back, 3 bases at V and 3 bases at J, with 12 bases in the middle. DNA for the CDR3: TGTGCCAGCAGCTTTACAGGTTTGAGTGGGGCCAACGTCCTGACTTTC. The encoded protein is CASSFTGLSGANVLTF.